A single sample gave rise to the 30 T cell receptor beta chains below, sequenced in a study of Ad26.COV2.S vaccination and SARS-CoV-2 variants. Specified treatment: 15 to 20 received Ad26.COV2.S at low or high dose, single or two shots; about 5 received placebo; per-sample allocation not given. Sampling took place 63 days after the first vaccine or placebo injection. Libraries were prepared by immunoSEQ multiplex PCR; TCRdb keeps only in-frame clonotypes and omits some of them. The sample has some 420,000 clones, over 75% seen once. This specimen was peripheral blood, taken in a trial of Ad26.COV2.S vaccine versus placebo. Source of these receptors: a person aged 18 to 65 who received the Ad26.COV2.S COVID-19 vaccine or a placebo.

V gene TRBV5-1 combines with J gene TRBJ2-3; 12 bases map to TRBD1. The germline CDR1 and CDR2 sequences are SGHRS and YFSETQ. J gave up 4 bases and V 0 bases, and 9 bases lay outside the gene matches. The length of the CDR3 is 18 residues. CDR3 sequence: CASSLATWGQGAADTQYF. DNA of the CDR3: TGCGCCAGCAGCTTGGCCACCTGGGGACAGGGGGCCGCAGATACGCAGTATTTT.

The V call is TRBV24-1, the J call TRBJ1-2, with a possible D match to TRBD1 (5 bases). The V gene's germline CDR1 is KGHDR and CDR2 SFDVKD. V dropped 7 bases and J dropped 6 bases, with 14 bases sitting between them. The CDR3 consists of 13 residues. CDR3 DNA: TGTGCCACCAGGGGCACAGGATTTGATGGCTACACCTTC. Translation: CATRGTGFDGYTF.

This chain connects TRBV28 to TRBJ2-6, with D unclear. In germline, CDR1 is MDHEN, CDR2 SYDVKM. Between the trimmed V and J ends, which lost 5 bases and 4 bases, there was a span of 12 bases. This CDR3 region has 15 residues. The DNA of the CDR3 is TGTGCCAGCAGTCCAGGCCTGGGGGGGGCCAACGTCCTGACTTTC. Translation gives CASSPGLGGANVLTF.

CDR3 DNA sequence: TGTGCCAGCAGCGACCGGGACAGGCGCCAAGAGACCCAGTACTTC. The encoded protein is CASSDRDRRQETQYF. V and J are TRBV9 and TRBJ2-5; 8 bases align to TRBD1. The CDR3 spans 15 residues. V was clipped by 3 bases and J by 1 base; unmatched bases: 5. Germline values: CDR1 SGDLS, CDR2 YYNGEE.

The chain carries TRBV28 and TRBJ1-2, with D uncertain. The CDR3 extends over 15 amino acids. Germline CDR1 and CDR2: MDHEN and SYDVKM. V lost 3 bases to trimming and J lost 3 bases, with 14 bases between them. The CDR3 loop reads CASSLPGPSYYGYTF. The CDR3 bases are TGTGCCAGCAGTTTGCCGGGTCCATCCTACTATGGCTACACCTTC.

This chain joins TRBV7-9 and TRBJ2-7, with D tentatively TRBD1 (5 bases). The CDR3 covers 14 residues. Trimming stripped 1 base from V and 5 bases from J, with 12 bases between. Germline CDR1 SEHNR, CDR2 FQNEAQ (reference sequence). DNA of the CDR3: TGTGCCAGCAGCTTAGGCAGGGCTTACGACGAGCAGTACTTC. The encoded protein is CASSLGRAYDEQYF.

This sequence joins TRBV6-5 and TRBJ2-7; 8 bases are shared with TRBD1. The V and J ends lost 9 bases and 1 base, in that order; junction bases with no gene match: 11. The CDR3 covers 15 residues. Per the germline V gene, CDR1 is MNHEY and CDR2 is SVGAGI. CDR3 protein: CASDPDRGISYEQYF. The CDR3 DNA sequence: TGTGCCAGTGACCCAGACAGGGGAATATCCTACGAGCAGTACTTC.

V usage is TRBV19 and J usage is TRBJ2-1; weak D call: TRBD2 (7 bases). CDR3 length equals 16 residues. Trimming pared 6 bases from V and 7 bases from J, leaving 22 bases between. Germline CDR1 LNHDA, CDR2 SQIVND (reference sequence). The CDR3 is CASRSGLRGLLNEQFF. The CDR3, as DNA: TGTGCCAGTAGATCGGGATTGCGGGGGCTCTTGAATGAGCAGTTCTTC. Full variable domain (outside the CDR3, taken from reference TRBV19 and TRBJ2-1): DGGITQSPKYLFRKEGQNVTLSCEQNLNHDAMYWYRQDPGQGLRLIYYSQIVNDFQKGDIAEGYSVSREKKESFPLTVTSAQKNPTAFYLCASRSGLRGLLNEQFFGPGTRLTVL.

CDR3 region: CASGLVGVEGTAKNIQYF. In DNA, the CDR3 is TGTGCTAGTGGTTTGGTAGGGGTGGAGGGGACAGCCAAAAACATTCAGTACTTC. V and J are TRBV12-5 and TRBJ2-4, with TRBD2 as a possible D gene (6 bases). The CDR3 is 18 amino acids. Per the germline V gene, CDR1 is LGHNT and CDR2 is FRNRAP. Trimming stripped 0 bases from V and 0 bases from J, with 15 bases between.

The chain joins TRBV10-1 to TRBJ1-3, with 7 bases identical to TRBD1. The germline CDR1 and CDR2 sequences are WNHNN and SYGVQD (reference sequence). The CDR3 runs to 15 residues. Unmatched junction bases numbered 7, after V lost 3 bases and J lost 5 bases. The CDR3 sequence is CASSETGERRNTIYF. In DNA form, the CDR3 reads TGCGCCAGCAGTGAAACAGGGGAAAGGAGAAACACCATATATTTT.

The rearrangement uses TRBV9 and TRBJ2-3, with 8 positions matching TRBD2. The CDR3 has 16 residues. Losses at the gene ends were 4 bases for V and 5 bases for J; bases not matched to a gene: 12. From germline, CDR1 is SGDLS and CDR2 YYNGEE. CDR3 protein: CASSPQGRGVKDTQYF. CDR3 bases: TGTGCCAGCAGCCCCCAAGGGCGGGGGGTCAAAGATACGCAGTATTTT.

The chain recombines TRBV3-1 (or the pseudogene TRBV3-2) with TRBJ2-7, with D tentatively TRBD1 (6 bases). CDR1 LGHDT and CDR2 YNNKEL come from the germline V gene (reference sequence). Trimming pared 4 bases from V and 3 bases from J, leaving 13 bases between. This CDR3 has 14 amino acids. CDR3 in amino acids: CASSRYRADYEQYF. The CDR3 DNA reads as TGTGCCAGCAGCCGGTACAGGGCGGACTACGAGCAGTACTTC.

The V call is TRBV9, the J call TRBJ2-5; a weak D match, TRBD2 (5 bases). Germline CDR1 reads SGDLS; CDR2 reads YYNGEE. The CDR3 runs to 15 residues. Trimming took off 7 bases at V and 5 bases at J, with 21 bases between the two ends. The DNA for the CDR3 is TGTGCCAGCGGCCCGGTCGGGGAACAGCGGGAGACCCAGTACTTC. Its translation: CASGPVGEQRETQYF.

V gene TRBV6-6 combines with J gene TRBJ2-3; a weak D match, TRBD2 (7 bases). Looked up from germline, CDR1 is MNHNY and CDR2 is SVGAGI (reference sequence). There are 17 residues in the CDR3. Trimming shortened V by 5 bases and J by 6 bases, and 24 bases separated the two germline ends. CDR3 bases: TGTGCCAGCAGTCCCTCTCGGGGGGCATGGGGTAAGGATACGCAGTATTTT. This encodes CASSPSRGAWGKDTQYF.

This chain links TRBV13 with TRBJ2-7; 11 bases agree with TRBD1. The J segment lost 4 bases and the V segment lost 5 bases, leaving 7 bases of the junction unmatched. This CDR3 comprises 15 residues. CDR1 and CDR2 (germline): PRHDT, FYEKMQ (reference sequence). The CDR3 nucleotides are TGTGCCAGCAGCCTAACCGGGACAGGGGGTTACGAGCAGTACTTC. Protein: CASSLTGTGGYEQYF.

This sequence joins TRBV25-1 and TRBJ1-2, with a weak D call TRBD1 (6 bases). The germline V and J ends were trimmed by 4 bases and 8 bases, with 11 bases remaining between them. The CDR3 length is 12 residues. CDR1 and CDR2 (germline): MGHDK, SYGVNS. The DNA for the CDR3 is TGTGCCAGCAGTGTAGGGGGTAGCGGCTACACCTTC. Translation: CASSVGGSGYTF.

In DNA form, the CDR3 reads TGTGCCAGCAATTGGGGTGACAATGAGCAGTTCTTC. Encoded protein: CASNWGDNEQFF. This chain joins TRBV7-9 and TRBJ2-1, with D unresolved. The germline gives CDR1 SEHNR, CDR2 FQNEAQ (reference sequence). This CDR3 spans 12 amino acids. V was pared by 7 bases and J by 5 bases, with 9 bases between.

DNA of the CDR3: TGTGCCATCAATGCCAGGGGCACCCTGGAAGGGTCCTACGAGCAGTACTTC. Its protein product is CAINARGTLEGSYEQYF. The chain has TRBV10-3 and TRBJ2-7, with a tentative D call TRBD1 (6 bases). The germline CDR1 and CDR2 sequences are ENHRY and SYGVKD. The V gene lost 7 bases and the J gene lost 1 base, with 23 bases spanning the gap. The CDR3 totals 17 residues.

The chain carries TRBV7-3 and TRBJ1-1; D gene ambiguous. The CDR3 has 13 residues. Trimming stripped 5 bases from V and 11 bases from J, with 18 bases between. Germline CDR1 SGHTA, CDR2 FQGTGA. The CDR3 bases are TGTGCCAGCAGCAAAGGAGTTGGGGATGTGGCTTTCTTT. This codes for CASSKGVGDVAFF.

Regarding this clone: One end of the junction fails to match germline, which may point to a read error. The chain employs TRBV29-1 and TRBJ2-3; 11 nucleotides line up with TRBD1. The germline V gene has CDR1 SQVTM and CDR2 ANQGSEA. The CDR3 contains 13 residues. DNA for the CDR3: TGCACCGTTCCGGGACAGGGGGCAGATACGCAGTATTTT. Protein sequence: CTVPGQGADTQYF.

The V call is TRBV5-1, the J call TRBJ2-4, with unresolved D. V was shortened by 5 bases and J by 2 bases, with 14 bases between the two germline ends. This CDR3 has 15 amino acids. Germline CDR1 and CDR2: SGHRS and YFSETQ. The CDR3 reads CASSVVVGTKNIQYF. The DNA for the CDR3 is TGCGCCAGCAGTGTAGTGGTGGGAACCAAAAACATTCAGTACTTC.

The genes are TRBV19 and TRBJ2-7, with D uncertain. CDR3 length: 13 amino acids. The V and J ends lost 7 bases and 0 bases respectively, with 10 bases between them. Germline CDR1 is LNHDA and CDR2 is SQIVND (reference sequence). The CDR3 protein is CASTSRSSYEQYF. The CDR3 region has the DNA TGTGCCAGTACCTCAAGAAGCTCCTACGAGCAGTACTTC.

The V call is TRBV18, the J call TRBJ2-1; D gene uncertain. The CDR3 has 11 amino acids. With 3 bases removed from V and 7 bases from J, the gap between germline ends came to 4 bases. Germline loops: CDR1 KGHSH, CDR2 LQKENI. This chain's CDR3 is CASSPQNEQFF. The CDR3 region has the DNA TGTGCCAGCTCACCTCAGAATGAGCAGTTCTTC.

This clone was observed once. The genes are TRBV7-3 and TRBJ2-1, with D tentatively TRBD1 (5 bases). CDR1 and CDR2 from the germline V gene are SGHTA and FQGTGA. Trimming took 1 base from V and 9 from J, leaving 10 bases between them. The CDR3 spans 13 residues. CDR3 sequence (DNA): TGTGCCAGCAGCTTAAGGGGCTGGTCTGAGCAGTTCTTC. It translates to CASSLRGWSEQFF.

The V and J genes are TRBV7-2 and TRBJ2-7, with 8 bases identical to TRBD2. Germline CDR1 is SGHTA and CDR2 is FQGNSA. With 4 bases clipped from V and 1 base from J, the junction kept 9 bases outside the gene matches. CDR3 length: 16 residues. Here the CDR3 DNA reads TGTGCCAGCAGCTGGACGGGCGGGGGGCAGTCCTACGAGCAGTACTTC. Translation gives CASSWTGGGQSYEQYF.

The V gene is TRBV3-1 (or the pseudogene TRBV3-2), the J gene TRBJ2-5, with D maybe TRBD2 (6 bases). Looked up from germline, CDR1 is LGHDT and CDR2 is YNNKEL (reference sequence). The V end lost 3 bases, the J end lost 2 bases, and 10 bases lay between the germline ends. The CDR3 has 14 amino acids. CDR3 coding DNA: TGTGCCAGCAGCCAGGACTATGTACAAGAGACCCAGTACTTC. It codes for CASSQDYVQETQYF.

A single count supports this clone. This rearrangement joins TRBV6-1 to TRBJ2-3; the D is unclear. The CDR3 has 16 residues. V was shortened by 0 bases and J by 5 bases, with 15 bases between the two germline ends. CDR1 is MNHNS and CDR2 is SASEGT in the germline V gene. CDR3 in DNA: TGTGCCAGCAGTGAAGCCCTGGGATCGGTCGGAGATACGCAGTATTTT. Protein sequence: CASSEALGSVGDTQYF.

This clone was seen just once. The J gene is TRBJ1-2, the V gene TRBV6-6; no reliable D call. V gave up 2 bases and J gave up 4 bases, with 14 bases separating them. Germline loops: CDR1 MNHNY, CDR2 SVGAGI (reference sequence). The CDR3 is made up of 15 amino acids. The CDR3 nucleotides are TGTGCCAGCAGTTACGGGCAGTATCCTTTCTATGGCTACACCTTC. Amino acid sequence: CASSYGQYPFYGYTF.

The gene calls are TRBV29-1 and TRBJ2-1, with TRBD1 matching over 7 bases. This CDR3 has 13 residues. J was trimmed by 7 bases and V by 4 bases; bases with no gene match: 7. Germline V lookup: CDR1 SQVTM, CDR2 ANQGSEA. CDR3 protein: CSVGLGQTNEQFF. The CDR3 DNA reads as TGCAGCGTTGGATTGGGACAGACTAATGAGCAGTTCTTC.

The CDR3 region is CASSEVQGFYNEQFF. The CDR3 region has the DNA TGTGCCAGCAGTGAGGTCCAGGGGTTTTACAATGAGCAGTTCTTC. The chain has TRBV6-1 and TRBJ2-1, with a tentative D call TRBD1 (6 bases). The germline CDR1 and CDR2 sequences are MNHNS and SASEGT. This CDR3 region has 15 residues. Trimming cost V 3 bases and J 4 bases, with 13 bases left between them.